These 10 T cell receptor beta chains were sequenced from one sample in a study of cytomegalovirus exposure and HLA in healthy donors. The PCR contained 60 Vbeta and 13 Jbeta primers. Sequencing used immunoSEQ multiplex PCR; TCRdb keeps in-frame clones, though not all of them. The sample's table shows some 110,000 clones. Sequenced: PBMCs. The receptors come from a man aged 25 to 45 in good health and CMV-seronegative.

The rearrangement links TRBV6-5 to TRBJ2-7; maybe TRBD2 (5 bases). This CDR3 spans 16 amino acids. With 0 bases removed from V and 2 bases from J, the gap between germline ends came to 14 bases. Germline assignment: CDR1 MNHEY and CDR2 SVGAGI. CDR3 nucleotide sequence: TGTGCCAGCAGTTACTCGCGGGTAAAACCGACCTACGAGCAGTACTTC. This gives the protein CASSYSRVKPTYEQYF.

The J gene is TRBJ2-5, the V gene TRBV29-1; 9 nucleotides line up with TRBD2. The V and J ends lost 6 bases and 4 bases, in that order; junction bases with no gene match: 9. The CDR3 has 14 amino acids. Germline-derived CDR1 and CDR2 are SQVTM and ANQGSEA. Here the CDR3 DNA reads TGCAGCGTCGCTTATAGCGGGAGCGGAGAGACCCAGTACTTC. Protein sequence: CSVAYSGSGETQYF.

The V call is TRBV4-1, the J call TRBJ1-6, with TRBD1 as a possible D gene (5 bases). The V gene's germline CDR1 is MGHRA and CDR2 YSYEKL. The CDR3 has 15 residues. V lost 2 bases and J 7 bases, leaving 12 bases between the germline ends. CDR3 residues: CASSQFGRENSPLHF. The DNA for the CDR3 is TGCGCCAGCAGCCAATTTGGCAGGGAAAATTCACCCCTCCACTTT.

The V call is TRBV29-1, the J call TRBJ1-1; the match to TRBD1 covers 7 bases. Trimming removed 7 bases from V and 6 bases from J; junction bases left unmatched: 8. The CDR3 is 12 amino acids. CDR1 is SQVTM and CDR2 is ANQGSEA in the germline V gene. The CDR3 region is CSADRAGAEAFF. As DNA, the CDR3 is TGCAGCGCCGACAGGGCAGGGGCTGAAGCTTTCTTT.

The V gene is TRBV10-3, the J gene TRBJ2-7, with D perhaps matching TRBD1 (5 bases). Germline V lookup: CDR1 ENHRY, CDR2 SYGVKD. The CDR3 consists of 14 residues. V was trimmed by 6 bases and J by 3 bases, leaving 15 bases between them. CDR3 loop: CAIRAQGKIYEQYF. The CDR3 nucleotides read TGTGCCATCAGGGCTCAGGGAAAAATCTACGAGCAGTACTTC.

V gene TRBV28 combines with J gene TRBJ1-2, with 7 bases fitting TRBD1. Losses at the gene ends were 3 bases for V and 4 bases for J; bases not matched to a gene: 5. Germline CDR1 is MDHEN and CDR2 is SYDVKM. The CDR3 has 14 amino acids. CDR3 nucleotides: TGTGCCAGCAGTTTCCTCGGGACAGTCTATGGCTACACCTTC. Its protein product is CASSFLGTVYGYTF.

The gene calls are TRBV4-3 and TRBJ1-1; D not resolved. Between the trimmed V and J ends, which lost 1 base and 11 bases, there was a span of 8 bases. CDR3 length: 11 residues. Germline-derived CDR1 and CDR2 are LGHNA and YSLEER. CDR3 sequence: CASSQGGSAFF. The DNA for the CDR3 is TGCGCCAGCAGCCAAGGAGGGTCGGCTTTCTTT.

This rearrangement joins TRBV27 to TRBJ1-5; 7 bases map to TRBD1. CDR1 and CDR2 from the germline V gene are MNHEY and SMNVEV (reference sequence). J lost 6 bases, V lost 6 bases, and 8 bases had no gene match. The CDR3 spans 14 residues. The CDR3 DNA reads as TGTGCCAGCAGAAGACAGGGCCCGGGTCAGCCCCAGCATTTT. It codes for CASRRQGPGQPQHF.

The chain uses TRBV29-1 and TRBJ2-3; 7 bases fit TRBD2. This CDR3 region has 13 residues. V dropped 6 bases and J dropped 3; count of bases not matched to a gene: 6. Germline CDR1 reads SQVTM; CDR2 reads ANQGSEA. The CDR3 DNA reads TGCAGCGTGGGGGGGAAAGTTACAGATACGCAGTATTTT. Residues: CSVGGKVTDTQYF.

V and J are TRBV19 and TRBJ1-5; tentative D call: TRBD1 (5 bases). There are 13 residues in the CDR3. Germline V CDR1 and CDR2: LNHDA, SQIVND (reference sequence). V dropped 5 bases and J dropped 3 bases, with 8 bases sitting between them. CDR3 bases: TGTGCCAGTAGTCGACAGCTCAATCAGCCCCAGCATTTT. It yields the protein CASSRQLNQPQHF.